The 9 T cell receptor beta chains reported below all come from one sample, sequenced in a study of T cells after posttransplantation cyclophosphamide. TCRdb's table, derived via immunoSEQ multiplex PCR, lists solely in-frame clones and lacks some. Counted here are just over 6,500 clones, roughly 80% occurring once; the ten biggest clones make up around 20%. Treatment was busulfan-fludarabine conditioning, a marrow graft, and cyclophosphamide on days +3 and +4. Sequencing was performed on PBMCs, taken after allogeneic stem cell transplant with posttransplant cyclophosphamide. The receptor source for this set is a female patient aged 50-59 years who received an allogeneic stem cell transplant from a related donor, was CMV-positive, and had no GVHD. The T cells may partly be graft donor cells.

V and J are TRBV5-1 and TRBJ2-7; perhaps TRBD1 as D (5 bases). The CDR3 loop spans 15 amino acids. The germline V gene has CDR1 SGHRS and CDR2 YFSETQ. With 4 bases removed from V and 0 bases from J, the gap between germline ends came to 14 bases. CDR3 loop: CASSRAGWDSYEQYF. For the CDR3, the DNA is TGCGCCAGCAGCCGCGCAGGGTGGGACTCCTACGAGCAGTACTTC.

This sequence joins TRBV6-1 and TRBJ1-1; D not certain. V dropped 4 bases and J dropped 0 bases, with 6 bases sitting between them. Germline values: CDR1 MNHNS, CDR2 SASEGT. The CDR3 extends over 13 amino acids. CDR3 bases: TGTGCCAGCAGTGCACAGATGAACACTGAAGCTTTCTTT. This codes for CASSAQMNTEAFF.

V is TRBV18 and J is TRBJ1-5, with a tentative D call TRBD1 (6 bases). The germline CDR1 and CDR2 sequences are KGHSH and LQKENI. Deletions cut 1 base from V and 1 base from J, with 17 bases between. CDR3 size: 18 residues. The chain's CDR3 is CASSPQGESGLSNQPQHF. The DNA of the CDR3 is TGTGCCAGCTCACCACAGGGGGAGTCAGGGCTAAGCAATCAGCCCCAGCATTTT.

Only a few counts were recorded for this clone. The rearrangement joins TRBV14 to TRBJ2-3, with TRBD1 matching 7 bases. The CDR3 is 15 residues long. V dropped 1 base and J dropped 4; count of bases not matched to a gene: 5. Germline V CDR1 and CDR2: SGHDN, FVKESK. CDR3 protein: CASSQGTGQSDTQYF. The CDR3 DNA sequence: TGTGCCAGCAGCCAAGGTACGGGACAGTCAGATACGCAGTATTTT.

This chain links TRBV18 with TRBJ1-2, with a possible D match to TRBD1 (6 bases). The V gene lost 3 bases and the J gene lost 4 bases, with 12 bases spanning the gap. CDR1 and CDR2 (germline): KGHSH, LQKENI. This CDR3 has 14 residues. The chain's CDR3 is CASSPGHRAYGYTF. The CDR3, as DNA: TGTGCCAGCTCACCGGGACACCGGGCCTATGGCTACACCTTC.

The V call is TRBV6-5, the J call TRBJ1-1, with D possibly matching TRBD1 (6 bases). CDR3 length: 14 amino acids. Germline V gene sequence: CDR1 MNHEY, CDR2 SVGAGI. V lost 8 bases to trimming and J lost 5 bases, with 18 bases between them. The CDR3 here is CASVPADSRTEAFF. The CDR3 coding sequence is TGTGCCAGCGTCCCGGCGGACAGCCGAACTGAAGCTTTCTTT.

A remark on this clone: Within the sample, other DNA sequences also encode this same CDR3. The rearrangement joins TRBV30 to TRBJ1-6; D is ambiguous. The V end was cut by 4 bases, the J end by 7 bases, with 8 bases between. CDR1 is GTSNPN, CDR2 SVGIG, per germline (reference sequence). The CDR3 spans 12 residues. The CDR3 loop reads CAWTFLNSPLHF. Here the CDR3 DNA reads TGTGCCTGGACCTTCCTAAATTCACCCCTCCACTTT.

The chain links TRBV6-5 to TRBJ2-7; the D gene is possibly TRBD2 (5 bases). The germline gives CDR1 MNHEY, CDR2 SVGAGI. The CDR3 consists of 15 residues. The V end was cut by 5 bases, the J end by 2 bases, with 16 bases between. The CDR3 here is CASSRMQEVAYEQYF. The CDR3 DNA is TGTGCCAGCAGTCGCATGCAGGAGGTCGCCTACGAGCAGTACTTC.

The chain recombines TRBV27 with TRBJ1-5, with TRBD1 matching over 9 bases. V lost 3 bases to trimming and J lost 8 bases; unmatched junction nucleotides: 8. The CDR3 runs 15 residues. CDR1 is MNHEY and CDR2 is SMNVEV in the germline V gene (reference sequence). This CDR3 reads CASSFSDRGLEPQHF. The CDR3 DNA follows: TGTGCCAGCAGTTTTTCGGACAGGGGATTGGAGCCCCAGCATTTT.